This entry features one TCR beta chain sequence. This sample stems from a study of blood T cell repertoires in COVID-19. Clones were sequenced by immunoSEQ multiplex PCR, and TCRdb holds only the in-frame ones, with some missing. The repertoire includes 180,000 or so clones, about four fifths of them detected once, and 11% sits in the top ten. What was sequenced was PBMCs or T cells enriched from blood (not recorded which). The TCR sequence derives from a man aged 50 to 60 who had recovered from COVID-19.

The CDR3 loop reads CASSLRKGGDKDEQYF. CDR3 sequence (DNA): TGCGCCAGCAGCTTGAGGAAAGGGGGAGATAAGGACGAGCAGTACTTC. This chain joins TRBV5-1 and TRBJ2-7; D might be TRBD1 (6 bases). The CDR3 runs 16 residues. CDR1 SGHRS and CDR2 YFSETQ come from the germline V gene. The V and J ends lost 1 base and 5 bases respectively, with 19 bases between them.